The 31 T cell receptor beta chains below were found in one sample sequenced in a study of spatial heterogeneity in lung cancer. These receptors' antigens are unknown. In TCRdb, the 5' RACE reads were re-called with MiXCR into one record per CDR3 protein. The data contain 5,500 or so distinct CDR3 sequences, 6.5% to 8.5% of them seen just once; the ten biggest clones take up 16%. General observations from the study: One measure, the expanded intratumoral alpha and beta TCR count, tracked tumor mutation counts.

Time point given: sample taken at primary tumor resection. This material consisted of lung tumor tissue, taken at surgery. The receptors here all came from a female donor with early-stage non-small cell lung cancer.

By sample share, this clonotype is large (0.1 to 1%). CDR3: CASSQDLGLAGGKEFF. CDR3 DNA: TGTGCCAGCAGCCAAGATCTAGGACTAGCGGGGGGGAAGGAGTTCTTC. The chain has TRBV4-2 and TRBJ2-1; 15 bases match TRBD2. The germline V gene has CDR1 LGHNA and CDR2 YNFKEQ. This CDR3 has 16 residues. V dropped 0 bases and J dropped 14; count of bases not matched to a gene: 8.

This clonotype was detected ten times or more. The rearrangement uses TRBV24-1 and TRBJ1-5; D call uncertain. The V gene's germline CDR1 is KGHDR and CDR2 SFDVKD. V lost 5 bases to trimming and J lost 2 bases, with 9 bases between them. The CDR3 runs to 14 residues. The CDR3: CATSGPRGNQPQHF. In DNA, the CDR3 is TGTGCCACCAGTGGGCCACGGGGCAATCAGCCCCAGCATTTT.

In this sample, this clonotype turned up many times. The chain employs TRBV29-1 and TRBJ2-7; D unclear. The CDR3 totals 13 residues. Deletions cut 7 bases from V and 3 bases from J, with 16 bases between. The germline V gene encodes CDR1 SQVTM and CDR2 ANQGSEA. CDR3 region: CSGLDGLGYEQYF. The CDR3 coding sequence is TGCAGCGGGTTGGACGGTCTGGGCTACGAGCAGTACTTC.

This clonotype is labeled medium-sized. The chain uses TRBV29-1 and TRBJ2-2, with 10 bases that match TRBD2. CDR1 is SQVTM, CDR2 ANQGSEA, per germline. The junction had 6 bases not matched to a gene; V was cut back by 7 bases and J by 4 bases. The CDR3 extends over 14 amino acids. Written as DNA, the CDR3 is TGCAGCGCTCTAGCGGGAGAGACCACCGGGGAGCTGTTTTTT. Its translation: CSALAGETTGELFF.

This clonotype was counted only a few times. The V and J genes are TRBV5-1 and TRBJ1-2; D is perhaps TRBD1 (5 bases). V shed 4 bases and J shed 4 bases, with 8 bases lying between them. Germline assignment: CDR1 SGHRS and CDR2 YFSETQ. The CDR3 is made up of 12 amino acids. Written as DNA, the CDR3 is TGCGCCAGCAGCATCGACAGCTATGGCTACACCTTC. Encoded protein: CASSIDSYGYTF.

In this sample, this clonotype is medium-sized. The J gene is TRBJ2-5, the V gene TRBV19; D call uncertain. Germline V gene data show CDR1 as LNHDA and CDR2 as SQIVND (reference sequence). With 4 bases removed from V and 5 bases from J, the gap between germline ends came to 8 bases. This CDR3 comprises 12 residues. CDR3 DNA: TGTGCCAGTAGTAGACGGTGGGAGACCCAGTACTTC. Its protein product is CASSRRWETQYF.

This clonotype is termed medium-sized. The chain links TRBV30 to TRBJ2-7, with 11 nucleotides matching TRBD2. The length of the CDR3 is 17 residues. The trim removed 2 bases at V and 0 bases at J, leaving 9 bases unmatched. In germline, CDR1 is GTSNPN, CDR2 SVGIG (reference sequence). CDR3 sequence reads: CAWSRASGRPSSYEQYF. The CDR3 bases are TGTGCCTGGAGTCGGGCTAGCGGGAGGCCCAGCTCCTACGAGCAGTACTTC.

This clonotype was recorded many times. The genes are TRBV2 and TRBJ1-4, with 7 nucleotides matching TRBD1. The junction had 6 bases not matched to a gene; V was cut back by 4 bases and J by 4 bases. The length of the CDR3 is 15 residues. The germline gives CDR1 SNHLY, CDR2 FYNNEI. The CDR3 DNA reads TGTGCCAGCAGTGCCGAACAGGGGATTAATGAAAAACTGTTTTTT. Encoded protein: CASSAEQGINEKLFF. Filled out from reference TRBV2 and TRBJ1-4, the complete variable domain reads EPEVTQTPSHQVTQMGQEVILRCVPISNHLYFYWYRQILGQKVEFLVSFYNNEISEKSEIFDDQFSVERPDGSNFTLKIRSTKLEDSAMYFCASSAEQGINEKLFFGSGTQLSVL.

By its share, this clonotype is medium-sized (0.01 to 0.1%). The chain links TRBV10-1 to TRBJ2-1; 11 bases align to TRBD1. The CDR3 spans 15 residues. Germline V CDR1 and CDR2: WNHNN, SYGVQD (reference sequence). The V segment lost 10 bases and the J segment 6 bases; nucleotides outside the gene matches: 11. The CDR3 DNA follows: TGCGCCACCGCCCGTGCTGGGACAGGGGGCAATGAGCAGTTCTTC. It translates to CATARAGTGGNEQFF.

This clonotype showed up many times. The chain joins TRBV18 to TRBJ2-1; 7 nucleotides align to TRBD2. Germline V gene sequence: CDR1 KGHSH, CDR2 LQKENI. With 3 bases clipped from V and 6 bases from J, the junction kept 5 bases outside the gene matches. The CDR3 is made up of 14 amino acids. CDR3 loop: CASSPRDYLNEQFF. The DNA of the CDR3 is TGTGCCAGCTCACCGAGGGACTACCTCAATGAGCAGTTCTTC.

V gene TRBV4-2 combines with J gene TRBJ1-4; TRBD1 is a possible D gene (5 bases). In germline, CDR1 is LGHNA, CDR2 YNFKEQ. Deletions cut 4 bases from V and 7 bases from J, with 10 bases between. CDR3 size: 13 residues. CDR3 residues: CASSRWDAEKLFF. CDR3 coding DNA: TGTGCCAGCAGCCGCTGGGACGCTGAAAAACTGTTTTTT.

By share of the sample, this clonotype is medium-sized (0.01 to 0.1%). The genes are TRBV20-1 and TRBJ2-3; TRBD2 aligns across 9 bases. Germline values: CDR1 DFQATT, CDR2 SNEGSKA (reference sequence). V lost 4 bases and J lost 4; bases outside the gene matches: 6. This CDR3 spans 14 amino acids. Here the CDR3 reads CSAKLAGGPDTQYF. Written as DNA, the CDR3 is TGCAGTGCTAAGTTGGCGGGAGGGCCAGATACGCAGTATTTT.

This clonotype is labeled hyperexpanded. The chain links TRBV27 to TRBJ2-1, with D tentatively TRBD1 or TRBD2 (6 bases each). This CDR3 is built from 12 residues. Germline V lookup: CDR1 MNHEY, CDR2 SMNVEV (reference sequence). Trimming took 5 bases from V and 8 from J, leaving 10 bases between them. CDR3 DNA sequence: TGTGCCAGCAGTAAAGGGGGGTATGAGCAGTTCTTC. Translation gives CASSKGGYEQFF.

Relative to its sample, this clonotype is medium-sized (0.01 to 0.1%). The rearrangement links TRBV21-1 to TRBJ1-2. TRBV21-1 is a known pseudogene. The CDR3 spans 15 residues. The CDR3 DNA follows: TGTGCCAGCAGCAAAGGGTCAGGTCATAACTATGGCTACACCTTC. Residues: CASSKGSGHNYGYTF.

This clonotype was seen a few times. The chain employs TRBV10-2 and TRBJ1-5; 7 bases agree with TRBD1. The CDR3 has 16 residues. With V trimmed by 1 base and J by 2 bases, 5 bases remained unmatched. Germline loops: CDR1 WSHSY, CDR2 SAAADI. The CDR3 bases are TGCGCCAGCAGTGAGTGTCAGGGGGTGTGCAATCAGCCCCAGCATTTT. This sequence encodes CASSECQGVCNQPQHF.

This clonotype occurred many times. V is TRBV11-1 and J is TRBJ2-1, with a possible D match to TRBD1 (5 bases). V was shortened by 3 bases and J by 9 bases, with 12 bases between the two germline ends. The CDR3 covers 13 residues. In germline, CDR1 is SGHAT, CDR2 FQDESV (reference sequence). The CDR3 sequence is CASSLVRVGEQFF. The CDR3 DNA follows: TGTGCCAGCAGCTTGGTCAGGGTTGGTGAGCAGTTCTTC.

There are many counts of this clonotype. This sequence joins TRBV6-2 or TRBV6-3 and TRBJ2-1; 10 bases align to TRBD2. After removal of 6 bases from V and 4 bases from J, the junction contained 6 bases not matched to a gene. CDR3 length equals 15 residues. Germline V gives CDR1 MNHEY, CDR2 SVGEGT. The CDR3 nucleotides read TGTGCCAGCAGGGAAAGCGGGGGGGAATACAATGAGCAGTTCTTC. It is translated as CASRESGGEYNEQFF.

The V and J genes are TRBV7-2 and TRBJ2-3; no reliable D call. CDR3 length: 15 amino acids. The ends were cut back, 3 bases at V and 0 bases at J, with 10 bases in the middle. Germline V gives CDR1 SGHTA, CDR2 FQGNSA. CDR3 region: CASSFGGTSTDTQYF. The CDR3 bases are TGTGCCAGCAGCTTCGGCGGCACTAGCACAGATACGCAGTATTTT.

By frequency in the sample, this clonotype is large. The chain has TRBV9 and TRBJ2-5; no clear D gene. Trimming left V 5 bases short and J 5 bases short, with 13 bases between. The germline V gene has CDR1 SGDLS and CDR2 YYNGEE. CDR3 length: 13 amino acids. CDR3 nucleotides: TGTGCCAGCAGAGGGCAGGCTGAGGAGACCCAGTACTTC. Its protein is CASRGQAEETQYF.

Within the sample, this clonotype is medium-sized. This rearrangement joins TRBV6-1 to TRBJ1-2; D is undetermined. CDR3 size: 14 residues. With 4 bases removed from V and 4 bases from J, the gap between germline ends came to 13 bases. CDR1 MNHNS and CDR2 SASEGT come from the germline V gene. As DNA, the CDR3 is TGTGCCAGCAGTGGCCAGGACGGTCCCTATGGCTACACCTTC. This gives the protein CASSGQDGPYGYTF.

This clonotype was picked up many times. The chain is built from TRBV19 and TRBJ1-4, with D hard to call. The CDR3 is 15 residues long. Trimming cost V 6 bases and J 7 bases, with 18 bases left between them. Germline CDR1 LNHDA, CDR2 SQIVND (reference sequence). The CDR3 DNA sequence: TGTGCCAGTAGACCTCGCGGGGTCGATGGTGAAAAACTGTTTTTT. The encoded protein is CASRPRGVDGEKLFF.

This clonotype was found many times. J is TRBJ2-7 and V is TRBV5-1; TRBD2 matches at 9 bases. Germline V gene data show CDR1 as SGHRS and CDR2 as YFSETQ. V lost 7 bases and J lost 2; bases outside the gene matches: 10. The CDR3 runs to 15 residues. CDR3 bases: TGCGCCAGCTCGGGAATAGCGGGGGCCCCCTACGAGCAGTACTTC. It specifies CASSGIAGAPYEQYF.

Relative to its sample, this clonotype is medium-sized (0.01 to 0.1%). The chain has TRBV20-1 and TRBJ2-5, with unresolved D. CDR3 length equals 12 residues. The V gene's germline CDR1 is DFQATT and CDR2 SNEGSKA (reference sequence). The V end lost 3 bases, the J end lost 9 bases, and 14 bases lay between the germline ends. Here the CDR3 reads CSASSDVTAQYF. For the CDR3, the DNA is TGCAGTGCTAGTTCTGATGTTACGGCCCAGTACTTC.

This clonotype is medium-sized by share. J is TRBJ1-1 and V is TRBV6-1, with D possibly being TRBD1 (5 bases). Germline CDR1 MNHNS, CDR2 SASEGT. Trimming took off 7 bases at V and 10 bases at J, with 13 bases between the two ends. The CDR3 extends over 11 amino acids. CDR3 in amino acids: CASTFGGTAFF. In DNA, the CDR3 is TGTGCCAGCACATTCGGAGGGACAGCTTTCTTT.

This clonotype is categorized as medium-sized. The gene calls are TRBV7-9 and TRBJ2-7, with 9 bases aligning to TRBD1. The CDR3 runs to 16 residues. The germline CDR1 and CDR2 sequences are SEHNR and FQNEAQ (reference sequence). Trimming took 3 bases from V and 6 from J; bases not matched to a gene: 12. The CDR3 region has the DNA TGTGCCAGCAGCTTTACATTGGGACAGGGCCTCGGCGAGCAGTACTTC. It specifies CASSFTLGQGLGEQYF.

The J gene is TRBJ1-5, the V gene TRBV7-9, with D maybe TRBD1 (6 bases). Germline V CDR1 and CDR2: SEHNR, FQNEAQ (reference sequence). The V and J ends lost 4 bases and 0 bases respectively, with 16 bases between them. The length of the CDR3 is 17 residues. DNA of the CDR3: TGTGCCAGCAGCTCCTCTTTCGGGACAAATAGCAATCAGCCCCAGCATTTT. Protein product: CASSSSFGTNSNQPQHF.

This clonotype was observed a few times. The rearrangement joins TRBV29-1 to TRBJ2-7, with TRBD2 matching over 14 bases. V shed 4 bases, J shed 6 bases, and the junction held 2 bases outside the gene matches. Germline V gene lookup returns CDR1 SQVTM and CDR2 ANQGSEA. The CDR3 totals 13 residues. CDR3 bases: TGCAGCGTTGCGGGACTAGCGGGAGTCGAGCAGTACTTC. It yields the protein CSVAGLAGVEQYF.

The table lists this clonotype with a few counts. The gene calls are TRBV9 and TRBJ1-4; D uncertain. The V gene lost 0 bases and the J gene lost 8 bases, with 11 bases spanning the gap. The CDR3 spans 14 residues. The germline gives CDR1 SGDLS, CDR2 YYNGEE. CDR3: CASSVGLLREKLFF. DNA for the CDR3: TGTGCCAGCAGCGTAGGTCTTCTCAGGGAAAAACTGTTTTTT.

This clonotype was detected many times. The chain employs TRBV10-3 and TRBJ1-2, with D unclear. The CDR3 is made up of 16 amino acids. The germline V and J ends were trimmed by 3 bases and 1 base, with 15 bases remaining between them. Germline V gives CDR1 ENHRY, CDR2 SYGVKD. This chain's CDR3 is CAISDSWTQNNYGYTF. The CDR3 coding sequence is TGTGCCATCAGTGATTCCTGGACCCAGAATAACTATGGCTACACCTTC.

The rearrangement joins TRBV5-1 to TRBJ1-5; possible D gene TRBD1, 5 bases. Trimming took 0 bases from V and 3 from J, leaving 10 bases between them. Germline values: CDR1 SGHRS, CDR2 YFSETQ. The CDR3 spans 15 residues. Here the CDR3 reads CASSLGGVDNQPQHF. DNA for the CDR3: TGCGCCAGCAGCTTGGGGGGCGTTGACAATCAGCCCCAGCATTTT.

This clonotype was found many times. The chain joins TRBV27 to TRBJ1-4, with D perhaps TRBD1 (5 bases). Germline lookup yields CDR1 MNHEY and CDR2 SMNVEV (reference sequence). This CDR3 is 15 amino acids long. V was clipped by 6 bases and J by 6 bases, with 17 bases between them. This CDR3 is CASRDRGSIDEKLFF. The CDR3 region has the DNA TGTGCCAGCAGGGACCGGGGGAGTATTGATGAAAAACTGTTTTTT.